The 11 T cell receptor beta chains listed next were all sequenced from one sample in a study of shared clonotypes between healthy human individuals. Sequenced by immunoSEQ multiplex PCR; TCRdb stores in-frame clones only, minus some. Of 1.4 million or so clones in the sample, 98% were seen once. Sequencing used naive CD4+ T cells sorted from blood. Described subset: CD45RA+ positively selected. The receptors shown here come from a man aged 25-45 years in good health.

This rearrangement joins TRBV4-3 to TRBJ2-3; tentatively, D is TRBD1 (6 bases). Deletions cut 1 base from V and 5 bases from J, with 16 bases between. CDR1 is LGHNA, CDR2 YSLEER, per germline. This CDR3 is built from 16 residues. The CDR3 bases are TGCGCCAGCAGCCAAGGAGAGCTGGGGGCAAAAGATACGCAGTATTTT. Amino acids: CASSQGELGAKDTQYF.

V and J are TRBV5-4 and TRBJ2-3; D gene uncertain. Germline-derived CDR1 and CDR2 are SGHNT and YYREEE (reference sequence). V was pared by 2 bases and J by 2 bases, with 9 bases between. There are 14 residues in the CDR3. CDR3 sequence (DNA): TGTGCCAGCAGCTTAGAGGCCCTCACAGATACGCAGTATTTT. This encodes CASSLEALTDTQYF.

The chain is built from TRBV4-3 and TRBJ2-2, with D unresolved. Germline CDR1 and CDR2: LGHNA and YSLEER. V gave up 1 base and J gave up 5 bases, with 5 bases separating them. This CDR3 comprises 13 residues. Here the CDR3 DNA reads TGCGCCAGCAGCCAAGGGTTAACCGGGGAGCTGTTTTTT. It yields the protein CASSQGLTGELFF.

The gene calls are TRBV25-1 and TRBJ2-7; maybe TRBD2 (5 bases). CDR1 and CDR2 from the germline V gene are MGHDK and SYGVNS. This CDR3 spans 12 amino acids. V was shortened by 3 bases and J by 5 bases, with 8 bases between the two germline ends. The CDR3 nucleotides are TGTGCCAGCAGTGAGCGGGCGGACGAGCAGTACTTC. This encodes CASSERADEQYF.

This chain links TRBV27 with TRBJ2-3; D perhaps matches TRBD2 (7 bases). V was clipped by 1 base and J by 1 base, with 12 bases between them. This CDR3 is built from 16 residues. The V gene's germline CDR1 is MNHEY and CDR2 SMNVEV (reference sequence). The CDR3 region is CASSLWGGGGTDTQYF. The CDR3 DNA follows: TGTGCCAGCAGTTTATGGGGGGGCGGGGGCACAGATACGCAGTATTTT.

The rearrangement uses TRBV5-1 and TRBJ2-3, with 12 nucleotides matching TRBD2. V lost 4 bases, J lost 11 bases, and 11 bases stayed unmatched. Germline V gene data show CDR1 as SGHRS and CDR2 as YFSETQ. This CDR3 is 15 amino acids long. The CDR3, as DNA: TGCGCCAGCAGCCCCTCTAGCGGGAGGGCCCCGGTGCAGTATTTT. It yields the protein CASSPSSGRAPVQYF.

The gene calls are TRBV6-6 and TRBJ2-7, with 9 bases fitting TRBD1. Germline loops: CDR1 MNHNY, CDR2 SVGAGI (reference sequence). The CDR3 is made up of 14 amino acids. After removal of 2 bases from V and 5 bases from J, the junction contained 4 bases not matched to a gene. CDR3 in DNA: TGTGCCAGCAGTTACGTCGGACAGGGGAACGAGCAGTACTTC. Its protein is CASSYVGQGNEQYF.

The CDR3 loop reads CASTKREFYEQYF. The CDR3 nucleotides are TGTGCCAGCACAAAGCGGGAGTTTTACGAGCAGTACTTC. The chain recombines TRBV11-3 with TRBJ2-7; 8 nucleotides agree with TRBD2. The CDR3 consists of 13 residues. The germline gives CDR1 SGHNT, CDR2 YENEEA. With 7 bases clipped from V and 4 bases from J, the junction kept 6 bases outside the gene matches.

As regards this clone: The same CDR3 also results from other DNA sequences found in this sample. This CDR3 is CASSPAETQYF. For the CDR3, the DNA is TGTGCCAGCTCACCCGCGGAGACCCAGTACTTC. The chain uses TRBV18 and TRBJ2-5; D is ambiguous. V lost 3 bases and J 5 bases, leaving 4 bases between the germline ends. This CDR3 has 11 residues. Germline V gives CDR1 KGHSH, CDR2 LQKENI.

The V gene is TRBV11-2, the J gene TRBJ2-1, with D perhaps matching TRBD2 (5 bases). Trimming cost V 2 bases and J 7 bases, with 21 bases left between them. The CDR3 consists of 17 residues. Germline V gene data show CDR1 as SGHAT and CDR2 as FQNNGV. The CDR3 DNA is TGTGCCAGCAGCTTATTACCCGGCTCGGGATTTGGAAATGAGCAGTTCTTC. The encoded protein is CASSLLPGSGFGNEQFF.

This chain uses TRBV5-1 with TRBJ2-3; D unresolved. V lost 1 base, J lost 5 bases, and 17 bases lay in between. Germline V gene lookup returns CDR1 SGHRS and CDR2 YFSETQ. The CDR3 sequence is 16 residues long. The CDR3 bases are TGCGCCAGCAGCTTGAGGGCCACGCCACCTCTAGATACGCAGTATTTT. This sequence encodes CASSLRATPPLDTQYF.